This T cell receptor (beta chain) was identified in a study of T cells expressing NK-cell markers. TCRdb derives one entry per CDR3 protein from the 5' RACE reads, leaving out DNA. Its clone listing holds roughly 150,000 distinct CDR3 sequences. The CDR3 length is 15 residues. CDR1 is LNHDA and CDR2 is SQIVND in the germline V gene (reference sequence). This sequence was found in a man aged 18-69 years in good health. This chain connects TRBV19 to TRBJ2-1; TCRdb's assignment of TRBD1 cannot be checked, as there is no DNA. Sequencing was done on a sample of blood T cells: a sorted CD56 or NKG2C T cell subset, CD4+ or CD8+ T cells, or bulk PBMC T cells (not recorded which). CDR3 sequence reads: CASSMGTGPYNEQFF.